This T cell receptor beta chain is from a study of blood T cell repertoires in COVID-19. For the study at large: Whether acute or convalescent, the COVID-19 samples came from the United States, Italy and Spain. The analysed material was cDNA or gDNA that came from T cells, B-cell-depleted T cells, or PBMCs.

V was cut by 6 bases and J by 2 bases, with 8 bases left in between. The length of the CDR3 is 14 residues. The germline V gene has CDR1 MDHEN and CDR2 SYDVKM. Per the original data handling: Amplifying reference gene primers gave estimates of nucleated cell counts. Sequenced by immunoSEQ multiplex PCR; TCRdb stores in-frame clones only, minus some. D and trimming come from the DNA, and the V and J calls and clone size come from that table. Of about 50,000 clones in the sample, more than 90% were seen once. The V call is TRBV28, the J call TRBJ2-6; tentatively, D is TRBD2 (6 bases). This TCR derives from a human donor in a cohort sampled during active COVID-19. The sample taken for sequencing was peripheral blood. Here the CDR3 reads CASRGRTGANVLTF. CDR3 coding DNA: TGTGCCAGCAGGGGGAGGACTGGGGCCAACGTCCTGACTTTC.